This TCR beta chain was captured in a study of blood T cell repertoires in COVID-19. Study at large: Sites across the United States, Italy and Spain contributed samples from acute and convalescent COVID-19.

CDR3 length equals 12 residues. V trimming: 3 bases; J trimming: 10 bases; junction bases outside the gene matches: 7. Germline V gives CDR1 DFQATT, CDR2 SNEGSKA (reference sequence). Per the study methods: Estimates of nucleated cell counts were drawn from the amplification of reference gene primers. Method: immunoSEQ multiplex PCR; TCRdb's copy keeps in-frame clones and lacks some. V and J calls and clone size are as listed in that table; D and trimming were resolved from the DNA. Among 150,000 or so clones, around 90% were seen once, and the ten largest hold less than 5%. This sequence originates from a woman between 35 and 50 years old who had been exposed to COVID-19. Sequenced: PBMCs or T cells enriched from blood (not recorded which). The rearrangement uses TRBV20-1 and TRBJ1-1, with TRBD1 matching 8 bases. The CDR3 DNA reads as TGCAGTGCTAGTGTGACAGGGGTCGGAGCTTTCTTT. Translating it yields CSASVTGVGAFF.